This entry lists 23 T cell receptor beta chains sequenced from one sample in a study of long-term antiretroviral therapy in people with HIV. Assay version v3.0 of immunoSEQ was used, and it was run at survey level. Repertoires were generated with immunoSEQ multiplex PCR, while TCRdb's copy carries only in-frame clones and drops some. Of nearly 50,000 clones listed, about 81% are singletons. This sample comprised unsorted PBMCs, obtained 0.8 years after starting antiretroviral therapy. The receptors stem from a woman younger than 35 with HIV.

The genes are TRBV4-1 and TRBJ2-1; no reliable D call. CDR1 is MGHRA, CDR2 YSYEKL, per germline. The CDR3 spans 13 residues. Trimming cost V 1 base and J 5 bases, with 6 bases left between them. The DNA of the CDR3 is TGCGCCAGCAGCCAAGTGAGAGACAATGAGCAGTTCTTC. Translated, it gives CASSQVRDNEQFF.

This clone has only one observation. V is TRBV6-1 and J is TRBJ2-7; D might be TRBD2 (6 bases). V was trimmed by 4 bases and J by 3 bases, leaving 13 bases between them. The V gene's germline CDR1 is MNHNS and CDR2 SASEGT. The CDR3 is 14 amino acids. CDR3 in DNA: TGTGCCAGCAGTGGTCTGGGGAGGCTCTACGAGCAGTACTTC. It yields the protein CASSGLGRLYEQYF.

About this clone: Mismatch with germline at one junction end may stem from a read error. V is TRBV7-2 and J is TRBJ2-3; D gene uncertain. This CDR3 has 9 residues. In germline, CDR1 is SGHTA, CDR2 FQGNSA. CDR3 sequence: CASGFTQYF. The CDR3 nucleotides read TGTGCCAGCGGCTTTACGCAGTATTTT.

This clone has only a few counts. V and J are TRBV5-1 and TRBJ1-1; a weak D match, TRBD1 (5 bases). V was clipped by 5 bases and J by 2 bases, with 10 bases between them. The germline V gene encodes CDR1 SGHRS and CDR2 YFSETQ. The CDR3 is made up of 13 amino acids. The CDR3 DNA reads TGCGCCAGCAGACCCCAGGGAAACACTGAAGCTTTCTTT. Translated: CASRPQGNTEAFF.

CDR3 DNA: TGTGCCAGCTCACCCGGACAGATCTATGGCTACACCTTC. Amino acid sequence: CASSPGQIYGYTF. The chain joins TRBV18 to TRBJ1-2; D is perhaps TRBD1 (6 bases). There are 13 residues in the CDR3. Deletions cut 3 bases from V and 4 bases from J, with 9 bases between. CDR1 KGHSH and CDR2 LQKENI come from the germline V gene.

Written as DNA, the CDR3 is TGTGCCAGCAGTTCTACAGGGGATTGGCGTAATGAAAAACTGTTTTTT. It translates to CASSSTGDWRNEKLFF. The V and J genes are TRBV28 and TRBJ1-4; 7 bases agree with TRBD1. CDR1 and CDR2 from the germline V gene are MDHEN and SYDVKM. Trimming cost V 4 bases and J 4 bases; bases outside gene matches: 9. This CDR3 comprises 16 residues.

The CDR3, as DNA: TGTGCCATCATACTCGGACAGGGGGACTACGAGCAGTACTTC. It specifies CAIILGQGDYEQYF. The chain recombines TRBV6-1 with TRBJ2-7, with 10 bases that match TRBD1. CDR3 length equals 14 residues. Trimming cost V 10 bases and J 3 bases; bases outside gene matches: 9. Per germline, CDR1 MNHNS and CDR2 SASEGT.

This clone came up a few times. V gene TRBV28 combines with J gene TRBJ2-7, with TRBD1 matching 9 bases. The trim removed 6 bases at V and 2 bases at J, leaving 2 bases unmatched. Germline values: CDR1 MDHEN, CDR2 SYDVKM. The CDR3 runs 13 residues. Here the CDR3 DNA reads TGTGCCAGCAGACGACAGGGGGCCTACGAGCAGTACTTC. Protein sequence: CASRRQGAYEQYF.

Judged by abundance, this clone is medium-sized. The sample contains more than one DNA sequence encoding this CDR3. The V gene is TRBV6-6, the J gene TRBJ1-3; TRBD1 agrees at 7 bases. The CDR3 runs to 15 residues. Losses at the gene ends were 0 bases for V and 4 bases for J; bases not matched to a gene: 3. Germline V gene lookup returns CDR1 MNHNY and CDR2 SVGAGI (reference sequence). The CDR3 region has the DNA TGTGCCAGCAGTTACTCAAGGGGGCCGGGAAACACCATATATTTT. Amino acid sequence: CASSYSRGPGNTIYF.

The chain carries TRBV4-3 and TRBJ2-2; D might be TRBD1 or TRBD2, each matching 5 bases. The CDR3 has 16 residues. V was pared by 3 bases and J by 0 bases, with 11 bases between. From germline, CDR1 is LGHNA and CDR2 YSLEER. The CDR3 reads CASSQYGTPNTGELFF. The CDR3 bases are TGCGCCAGCAGCCAGTACGGGACGCCGAACACCGGGGAGCTGTTTTTT.

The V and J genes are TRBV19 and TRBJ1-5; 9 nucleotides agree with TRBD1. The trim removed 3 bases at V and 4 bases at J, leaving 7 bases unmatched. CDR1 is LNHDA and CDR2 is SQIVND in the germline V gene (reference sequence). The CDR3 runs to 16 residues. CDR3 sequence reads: CASSIPLGTGNQPQHF. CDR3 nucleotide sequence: TGTGCCAGTAGTATTCCACTCGGGACAGGGAATCAGCCCCAGCATTTT.

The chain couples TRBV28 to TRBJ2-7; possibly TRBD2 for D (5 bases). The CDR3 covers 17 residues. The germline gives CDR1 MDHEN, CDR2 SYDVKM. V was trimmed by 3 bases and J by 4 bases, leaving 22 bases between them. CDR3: CASSFLRSGSLGYEQYF. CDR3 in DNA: TGTGCCAGCAGTTTCCTCCGATCGGGAAGTCTCGGGTACGAGCAGTACTTC.

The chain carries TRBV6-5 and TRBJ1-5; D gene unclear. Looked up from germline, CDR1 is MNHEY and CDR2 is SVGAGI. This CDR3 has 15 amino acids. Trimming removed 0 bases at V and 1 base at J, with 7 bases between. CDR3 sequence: CASSYSRYSNQPQHF. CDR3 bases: TGTGCCAGCAGTTACTCCCGGTACAGCAATCAGCCCCAGCATTTT.

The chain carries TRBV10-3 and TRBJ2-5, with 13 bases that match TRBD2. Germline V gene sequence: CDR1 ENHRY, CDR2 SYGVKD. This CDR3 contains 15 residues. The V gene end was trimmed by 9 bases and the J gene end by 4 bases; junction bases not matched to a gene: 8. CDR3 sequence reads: CAISALAGGPETQYF. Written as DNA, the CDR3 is TGTGCCATTTCGGCACTAGCGGGAGGGCCAGAGACCCAGTACTTC.

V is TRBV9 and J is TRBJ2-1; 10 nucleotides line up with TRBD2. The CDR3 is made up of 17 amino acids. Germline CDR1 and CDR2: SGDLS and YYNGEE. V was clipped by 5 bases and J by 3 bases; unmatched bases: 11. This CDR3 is CASSPSLAGVGYNEQFF. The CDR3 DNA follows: TGTGCCAGCAGTCCGTCCCTAGCGGGAGTTGGCTACAATGAGCAGTTCTTC.

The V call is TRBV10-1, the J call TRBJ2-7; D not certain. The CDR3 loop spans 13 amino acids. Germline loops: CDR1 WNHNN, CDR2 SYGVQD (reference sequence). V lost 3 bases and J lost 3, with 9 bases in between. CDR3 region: CASSESQSYEQYF. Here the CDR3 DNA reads TGCGCCAGCAGTGAATCGCAAAGCTACGAGCAGTACTTC.

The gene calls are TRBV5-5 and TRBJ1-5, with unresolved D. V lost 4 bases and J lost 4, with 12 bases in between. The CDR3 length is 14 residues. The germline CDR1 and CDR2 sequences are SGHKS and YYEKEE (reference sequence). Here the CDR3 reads CASSQEGGNQPQHF. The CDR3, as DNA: TGTGCCAGCAGCCAGGAGGGCGGGAATCAGCCCCAGCATTTT.

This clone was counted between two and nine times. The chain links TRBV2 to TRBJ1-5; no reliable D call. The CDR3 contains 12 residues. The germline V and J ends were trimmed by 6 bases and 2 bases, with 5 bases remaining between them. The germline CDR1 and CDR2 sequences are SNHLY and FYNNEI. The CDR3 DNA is TGTGCCAGCAGCCCAGGCAATCAGCCCCAGCATTTT. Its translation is CASSPGNQPQHF. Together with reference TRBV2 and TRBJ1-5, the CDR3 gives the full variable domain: EPEVTQTPSHQVTQMGQEVILRCVPISNHLYFYWYRQILGQKVEFLVSFYNNEISEKSEIFDDQFSVERPDGSNFTLKIRSTKLEDSAMYFCASSPGNQPQHFGDGTRLSIL.

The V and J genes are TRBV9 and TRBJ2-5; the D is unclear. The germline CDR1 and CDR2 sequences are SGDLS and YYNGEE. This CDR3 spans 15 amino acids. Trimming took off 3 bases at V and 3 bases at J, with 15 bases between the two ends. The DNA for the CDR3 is TGTGCCAGCAGCGCGAGTCGTACGCCTGAAGAGACCCAGTACTTC. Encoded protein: CASSASRTPEETQYF. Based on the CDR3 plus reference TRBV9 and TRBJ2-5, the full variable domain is DSGVTQTPKHLITATGQRVTLRCSPRSGDLSVYWYQQSLDQGLQFLIQYYNGEERAKGNILERFSAQQFPDLHSELNLSSLELGDSALYFCASSASRTPEETQYFGPGTRLLVL.

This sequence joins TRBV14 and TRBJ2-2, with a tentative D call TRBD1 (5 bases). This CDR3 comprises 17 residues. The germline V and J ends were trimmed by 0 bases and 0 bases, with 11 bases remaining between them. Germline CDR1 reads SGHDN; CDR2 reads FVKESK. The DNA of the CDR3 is TGTGCCAGCAGCCAAGATTACCAGGGTGCGAACACCGGGGAGCTGTTTTTT. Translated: CASSQDYQGANTGELFF.

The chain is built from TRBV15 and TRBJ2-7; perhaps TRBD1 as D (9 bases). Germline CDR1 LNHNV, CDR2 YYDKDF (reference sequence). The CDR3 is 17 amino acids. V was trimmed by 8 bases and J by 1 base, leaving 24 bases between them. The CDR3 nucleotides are TGTGCCACCGGAATCATAGGGACAGGGACTAGGTCCTACGAGCAGTACTTC. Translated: CATGIIGTGTRSYEQYF.

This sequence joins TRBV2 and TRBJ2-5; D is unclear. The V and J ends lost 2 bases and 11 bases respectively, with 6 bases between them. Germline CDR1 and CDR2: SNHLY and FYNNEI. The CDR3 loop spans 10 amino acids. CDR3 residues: CASSEMKQYF. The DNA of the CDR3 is TGTGCCAGCAGTGAAATGAAGCAGTACTTC.

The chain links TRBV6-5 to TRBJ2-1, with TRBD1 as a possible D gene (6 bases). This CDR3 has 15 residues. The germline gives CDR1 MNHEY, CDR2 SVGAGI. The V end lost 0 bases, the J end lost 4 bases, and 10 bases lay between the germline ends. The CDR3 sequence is CASSYSQGNYNEQFF. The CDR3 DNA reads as TGTGCCAGCAGTTACTCTCAGGGGAATTACAATGAGCAGTTCTTC.